This T cell receptor beta chain was documented in a study of post-analysis software for immune sequencing data. Prepared TCR beta cDNA libraries contained unique molecular identifiers. When about 0.85 to 11 million T cells were used, they gave some 520,000 cDNA molecules. TCRdb fed the PCR reads into MiXCR, producing one record per CDR3 protein. Seen here are hundreds of thousands of distinct CDR3 sequences, over 45% observed once, and the top ten hold 11%. General observations from the study: Controls showed significantly higher normalized Chao1 diversity than did multiple sclerosis patients. Comparison of patients with controls showed roughly five TRBV segments more frequent in patients, TRBV5-6, TRBV5-1 and TRBV20-1 among them. Samples from a shared batch, those prepared together, strongly co-clustered by F measure.

This CDR3 region has 15 residues. Germline CDR1 and CDR2: DFQATT and SNEGSKA (reference sequence). Trimming took 2 bases from V and 7 from J; bases not matched to a gene: 6. This clonotype was recorded once. The antigen remains undetermined. The sequence was obtained from a girl aged 2-10 years with multiple sclerosis. The chain is built from TRBV20-1 and TRBJ2-1, with 12 bases that match TRBD2. The sequenced sample consisted of blood. Written as DNA, the CDR3 is TGCAGTGCTAGACCTAGCGGGAGGGATGCGAATGAGCAGTTCTTC. Translating it yields CSARPSGRDANEQFF.